This T cell receptor beta chain was sequenced in a study of CD8 T cells in Susac syndrome (dated by TCRdb to about 2019). In terms of the full investigation: Among the Susac syndrome patients who were sequenced, clinically active disease was present in six and clinical remission was observed in roughly eight. At blood withdrawal, Susac syndrome patients were either therapy-naive, taking corticosteroids (in some cases with IVIg as well), or taking IVIg alone. Repertoire sequencing was used to test whether CD8+ T cell activation and differentiation in Susac syndrome was antigen driven. Clonality of the CD8+ T cell repertoire was compared between roughly 13 healthy donors, approximately 14 Susac syndrome patients and roughly 15 multiple sclerosis patients.

Sequences SGHNT (CDR1) and YYREEE (CDR2) are obtained from the germline V gene (reference sequence). The CDR3 starts with the cysteine, ends with the phenylalanine, and has 13 residues. The sequence is cut down to CDR3 DNA, 39 bases in frame from base 1. Relative to germline, V is missing 9 bases and J is missing 6 bases, with 6 bases of the junction outside any gene match. Study-wide findings and limitations: In the total CD8+ and CD8+ TEMRA repertoires, approximately 17 and five Susac-specific public clones, respectively, were identified. Clonal expansion was observed in Susac syndrome CD8+ repertoires, with the highest expansion in CD8+ TEMRA cells and greater expansion in clinically active than in remitting patients. The number of individuals in the TCR sequencing and HLA analysis was recognized as being relatively small.

RNA was extracted with the RNeasy kit and roughly 0.5 to 1 ug was reverse transcribed using random hexamers. TCR beta CDR3 regions were amplified with the immunoSEQ multiplex PCR assay covering 54 Vbeta and 13 Jbeta segments. Bias from PCR amplification was corrected by using a synthetic template baseline for primer optimization and for computational correction. Per the authors' processing: Only productive sequences were kept, with reads annotated to V, D and J genes according to IMGT and analyzed in immunoSEQ Analyzer. Clonality was computed as one minus Shannon entropy normalized by log2 of the number of productive unique sequences. For each patient and control, public and private clones were evaluated among the 100 most prevalent clones. Clones were defined as Susac-specific when absent from the healthy and MS cohorts, from approximately 970 published viral clones and from other ImmuneACCESS disease sequences. TCRdb redid the processing of the public reads, applying fastp at Q25 and MiXCR, and retained in-frame beta chains. When rows share a CDR3 protein, they turn into one entry using the most common DNA and genes. TCRdb assigned the V and J calls; the authors' analysis was not used. The sample table lists approximately 190,000 distinct CDR3 sequences, more than 85% of them with a count of one. The ten largest clones add up to about 0.15% of the sample.

Concerning this clonotype: The clone's antigen remains unknown. No clone much larger than this one lies a single base away; base qualities are absent.

Peripheral blood CD8+ and CD4+ T cells from healthy donors, Susac syndrome patients and multiple sclerosis patients were profiled using high-throughput TCR beta sequencing. The Susac syndrome patients fulfilled recently defined diagnostic criteria for either definite or probable disease. Bulk CD8+ and CD4+ T cells were purified by magnetic negative isolation, whereas CD8+ TEMRA cells were enriched by FACS. Blood was drawn into EDTA tubes, processed within 24 hours, and PBMCs were isolated by density gradient centrifugation. PBMCs intended for TCR sequencing were frozen in liquid nitrogen and were later thawed in a 37 degrees C water bath. Purity of sorted or isolated CD4+, CD8+ and CD8+ TEMRA cells was at least 90%.

This receptor chain uses TRBV5-4 and TRBJ2-2, with TRBD1 matching 9 junction bases. This TCR came from a human donor with Susac syndrome. The material sequenced was CD8+ T cells from PBMCs. The CDR3 in this case is CATGQGNPGELFF. The nucleotide sequence is TGTGCCACCGGACAGGGGAATCCCGGGGAGCTGTTTTTT.